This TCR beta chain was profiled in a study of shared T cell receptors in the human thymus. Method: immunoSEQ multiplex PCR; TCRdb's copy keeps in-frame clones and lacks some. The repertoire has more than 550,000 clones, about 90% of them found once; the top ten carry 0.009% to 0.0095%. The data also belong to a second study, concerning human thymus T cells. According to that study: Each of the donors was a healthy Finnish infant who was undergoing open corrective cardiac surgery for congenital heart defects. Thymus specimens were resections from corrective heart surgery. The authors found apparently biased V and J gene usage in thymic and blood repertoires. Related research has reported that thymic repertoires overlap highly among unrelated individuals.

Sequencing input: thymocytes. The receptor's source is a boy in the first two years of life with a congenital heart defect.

The CDR3 sequence is CASSLLAGGITDTQYF. DNA of the CDR3: TGTGCCAGCAGCCTACTAGCGGGGGGCATCACAGATACGCAGTATTTT. The chain recombines TRBV7-6 with TRBJ2-3; 12 bases map to TRBD2. V gave up 5 bases and J gave up 2 bases; unmatched junction bases: 5. The germline V gene has CDR1 SGHVS and CDR2 FNYEAQ. The CDR3 has 16 amino acids.